The 22 T cell receptor beta chains listed next were all sequenced from one sample in a study of blood T cell repertoires in COVID-19. The protocol was immunoSEQ multiplex PCR, while the TCRdb copy is restricted to in-frame clones and leaves out a portion. The repertoire holds about 100,000 clones, with about 90% as singletons. Sequenced: peripheral blood. These receptor sequences come from a man aged 25-40 years in a cohort sampled during active COVID-19.

The chain has TRBV6-1 and TRBJ1-2, with 7 positions matching TRBD1. This CDR3 is 14 amino acids long. Looked up from germline, CDR1 is MNHNS and CDR2 is SASEGT. Losses at the gene ends were 1 base for V and 5 bases for J; bases not matched to a gene: 4. The CDR3 DNA sequence: TGTGCCAGCAGTGAAGACAGGGGTTATTATGGCTACACCTTC. Protein product: CASSEDRGYYGYTF.

V and J are TRBV7-9 and TRBJ2-3; 11 bases map to TRBD2. This CDR3 region has 17 residues. With V trimmed by 2 bases and J by 2 bases, 6 bases remained unmatched. Germline V gene data show CDR1 as SEHNR and CDR2 as FQNEAQ (reference sequence). The CDR3 reads CASSLIVSGGDTDTQYF. The DNA for the CDR3 is TGTGCCAGCAGCTTAATCGTTAGCGGGGGGGACACAGATACGCAGTATTTT.

This clone appeared a few times. The rearrangement links TRBV11-2 to TRBJ1-5; D might be TRBD1 (5 bases). The V and J ends lost 3 bases and 5 bases respectively, with 8 bases between them. The CDR3 sequence is 13 residues long. Germline V gene lookup returns CDR1 SGHAT and CDR2 FQNNGV. CDR3 nucleotides: TGTGCCAGCAGCTTGGGCAGGGATCAGCCCCAGCATTTT. This codes for CASSLGRDQPQHF.

The chain combines TRBV11-3 with TRBJ2-3, with D possibly TRBD1 on 6 matching bases. The CDR3 loop spans 13 amino acids. Germline V gene lookup returns CDR1 SGHNT and CDR2 YENEEA. The V end lost 5 bases, the J end lost 11 bases, and 17 bases lay between the germline ends. This CDR3 is CASSVNRELGQYF. The CDR3, as DNA: TGTGCCAGCAGCGTAAACAGGGAATTGGGGCAGTATTTT.

The chain is built from TRBV3-1 (or the pseudogene TRBV3-2) and TRBJ1-4; D perhaps matches TRBD1 (5 bases). The CDR3 runs 13 residues. Per germline, CDR1 LGHDT and CDR2 YNNKEL (reference sequence). Trimming removed 0 bases at V and 8 bases at J, with 7 bases between. CDR3 region: CASSQEGGEKLFF. The DNA of the CDR3 is TGTGCCAGCAGCCAAGAGGGGGGGGAAAAACTGTTTTTT.

The chain is built from TRBV4-1 and TRBJ2-7, with D possibly matching TRBD2 (6 bases). Trimming pared 1 base from V and 2 bases from J, leaving 12 bases between. The CDR3 extends over 15 amino acids. Germline V lookup: CDR1 MGHRA, CDR2 YSYEKL. DNA for the CDR3: TGCGCCAGCAGCCAAGCCGGCGGGGCTCCCTACGAGCAGTACTTC. It encodes CASSQAGGAPYEQYF.

The J gene is TRBJ1-1, the V gene TRBV4-1; TRBD1 matches 9 bases. Germline V lookup: CDR1 MGHRA, CDR2 YSYEKL. Trimming took 3 bases from V and 0 from J; bases not matched to a gene: 8. The CDR3 is 17 residues long. The CDR3: CASSHPPGQGLNTEAFF. The CDR3, as DNA: TGCGCCAGCAGCCACCCACCGGGACAGGGACTGAACACTGAAGCTTTCTTT.

The rearrangement uses TRBV20-1 and TRBJ1-2; a possible D gene is TRBD1 (5 bases). The CDR3 length is 11 residues. The germline gives CDR1 DFQATT, CDR2 SNEGSKA (reference sequence). Trimming took 5 bases from V and 7 from J, leaving 11 bases between them. This CDR3 reads CSAGWGVGYTF. CDR3 DNA sequence: TGCAGTGCTGGTTGGGGGGTTGGCTACACCTTC.

This clone was detected only once. The V gene is TRBV27, the J gene TRBJ1-6, with D uncertain. The germline gives CDR1 MNHEY, CDR2 SMNVEV (reference sequence). V was trimmed by 3 bases and J by 7 bases, leaving 13 bases between them. The CDR3 totals 15 residues. This CDR3 is CASSFATGGNSPLHF. Here the CDR3 DNA reads TGTGCCAGCAGTTTTGCGACTGGCGGGAATTCACCCCTCCACTTT.

The CDR3 is CSVGHTVAQYF. For the CDR3, the DNA is TGCAGCGTTGGACACACAGTCGCGCAGTATTTT. V usage is TRBV29-1 and J usage is TRBJ2-3; no definite D call. Trimming took 4 bases from V and 10 from J, leaving 12 bases between them. This CDR3 region has 11 residues. Germline assignment: CDR1 SQVTM and CDR2 ANQGSEA.

This chain connects TRBV6-6 to TRBJ1-3; D is uncertain. The CDR3 length is 16 residues. The V gene lost 6 bases and the J gene lost 7 bases, with 22 bases spanning the gap. Germline CDR1 MNHNY, CDR2 SVGAGI (reference sequence). CDR3 protein: CASSPPREVSRNTIYF. The CDR3 nucleotides read TGTGCCAGCAGCCCACCTCGGGAGGTATCACGGAACACCATATATTTT.

The V and J genes are TRBV28 and TRBJ1-4, with unresolved D. Germline loops: CDR1 MDHEN, CDR2 SYDVKM. Trimming left V 6 bases short and J 7 bases short, with 15 bases between. CDR3 length equals 14 residues. The CDR3 nucleotides read TGTGCCAGCAGCACCCCGGGTCCGGGTGAAAAACTGTTTTTT. It translates to CASSTPGPGEKLFF. Full variable domain (missing parts from reference TRBV28 and TRBJ1-4): DVKVTQSSRYLVKRTGEKVFLECVQDMDHENMFWYRQDPGLGLRLIYFSYDVKMKEKGDIPEGYSVSREKKERFSLILESASTNQTSMYLCASSTPGPGEKLFFGSGTQLSVL.

The V call is TRBV24-1, the J call TRBJ2-3; perhaps TRBD1 as D (6 bases). Germline CDR1 is KGHDR and CDR2 is SFDVKD. The CDR3 totals 16 residues. Trimming took 4 bases from V and 1 from J, leaving 14 bases between them. DNA for the CDR3: TGTGCCACCAGTGACCGGAACAGGGTTGGCACAGATACGCAGTATTTT. Translation: CATSDRNRVGTDTQYF.

The V call is TRBV10-1, the J call TRBJ2-7, with unresolved D. The CDR3 runs 12 residues. CDR1 is WNHNN and CDR2 is SYGVQD in the germline V gene (reference sequence). Trimming stripped 2 bases from V and 3 bases from J, with 5 bases between. The CDR3, as DNA: TGCGCCAGCAGTGAGACTGACTACGAGCAGTACTTC. Amino acids: CASSETDYEQYF.

This clone was observed once. V is TRBV6-5 and J is TRBJ2-1, with D maybe TRBD1 (6 bases). The V gene lost 6 bases and the J gene lost 6 bases, with 12 bases spanning the gap. Germline CDR1 is MNHEY and CDR2 is SVGAGI. The CDR3 is 13 amino acids. The CDR3 loop reads CASRGDNRNEQFF. CDR3 bases: TGTGCCAGCAGGGGGGACAACCGCAATGAGCAGTTCTTC.

The genes are TRBV7-9 and TRBJ1-2; D remains unclear. The germline V gene encodes CDR1 SEHNR and CDR2 FQNEAQ (reference sequence). The CDR3 runs to 12 residues. The ends were cut back, 5 bases at V and 6 bases at J, with 10 bases in the middle. CDR3 sequence: CASSPPGDGYTF. CDR3 sequence (DNA): TGTGCCAGCAGCCCTCCCGGGGATGGCTACACCTTC.

A word on this clone: This CDR3 is also generated by other DNA sequences in the sample. V and J are TRBV9 and TRBJ2-5, with 13 bases aligning to TRBD2. V was clipped by 0 bases and J by 1 base; unmatched bases: 3. The CDR3 loop spans 17 amino acids. CDR1 SGDLS and CDR2 YYNGEE come from the germline V gene. In nucleotides, the CDR3 is TGTGCCAGCAGCGTAGGGACTAGCGGGGGCCTCCAAGAGACCCAGTACTTC. Encoded protein: CASSVGTSGGLQETQYF.

The genes are TRBV18 and TRBJ2-7; D is perhaps TRBD1 (6 bases). The CDR3 consists of 12 residues. V was trimmed by 2 bases and J by 5 bases, leaving 7 bases between them. CDR1 and CDR2 from the germline V gene are KGHSH and LQKENI. DNA of the CDR3: TGTGCCAGCTCACCAAACAGGGACGAGCAGTACTTC. The encoded protein is CASSPNRDEQYF.

V and J are TRBV28 and TRBJ1-2; D not resolved. The CDR3 extends over 14 amino acids. From germline, CDR1 is MDHEN and CDR2 SYDVKM. V shed 6 bases and J shed 3 bases, with 14 bases lying between them. In DNA, the CDR3 is TGTGCCAGCAGCTCTGGGAGGGCGTACTATGGCTACACCTTC. It is translated as CASSSGRAYYGYTF.

V and J are TRBV5-1 and TRBJ1-6; 8 bases map to TRBD1. V was pared by 1 base and J by 9 bases, with 6 bases of the junction left unmatched. There are 15 residues in the CDR3. The germline V gene has CDR1 SGHRS and CDR2 YFSETQ. The CDR3 DNA sequence: TGCGCCAGCAGCTTGTGGGCAGGGGGCAGTTCACCCCTCCACTTT. Protein: CASSLWAGGSSPLHF.

This chain uses TRBV28 with TRBJ2-2, with D unresolved. Germline V gives CDR1 MDHEN, CDR2 SYDVKM. V was trimmed by 8 bases and J by 2 bases, leaving 6 bases between them. The CDR3 spans 12 residues. In DNA form, the CDR3 reads TGTGCCAGCCACTCAAACACCGGGGAGCTGTTTTTT. Translation gives CASHSNTGELFF.

The rearrangement joins TRBV10-3 to TRBJ2-2; 10 bases map to TRBD1. Trimming removed 6 bases from V and 3 bases from J; junction bases left unmatched: 10. The V gene's germline CDR1 is ENHRY and CDR2 SYGVKD. This CDR3 spans 17 amino acids. CDR3 bases: TGTGCCATCAGGCCCCGGACAGGGGGACAGGACACCGGGGAGCTGTTTTTT. Its translation is CAIRPRTGGQDTGELFF.